The source of this TCR beta chain is a study of shared clonotypes between healthy human individuals. Whole-study results and caveats: Some naive CD4 clonotypes, roughly 4.5%, turned up in common across a handful of donors. The generation probabilities recorded for non-shared clonotypes fell below those of clonotypes shared by all four donors.

Every subset's genomic DNA went evenly onto several immunoSEQ plates. Only in-frame clones appear in the TCRdb table, and some are missing; sequencing was by immunoSEQ multiplex PCR. The profile shows millions of clones, roughly 95% of them singletons. Regarding this clone: No antigen is known for it.

The naive CD8 subset, CD45RO-negative cells positively selected for CCR7, excluded terminally differentiated effector memory CD45RA+ cells. Every donor was a Caucasian adult from Nashville, Tennessee. CDR3 length: 17 residues. The chain joins TRBV21-1 to TRBJ2-3; the table calls TRBD2, which could not be checked here. TRBV21-1 corresponds to a pseudogene. The sample comprised naive CD8+ T cells sorted from blood. The TCR was taken from a man younger than 35 in good health. Here the CDR3 DNA reads TGTGCCAGCAGCAAAGGGGCTAGCGGGGGGGTCTTGGATACGCAGTATTTT. Translated, it gives CASSKGASGGVLDTQYF.